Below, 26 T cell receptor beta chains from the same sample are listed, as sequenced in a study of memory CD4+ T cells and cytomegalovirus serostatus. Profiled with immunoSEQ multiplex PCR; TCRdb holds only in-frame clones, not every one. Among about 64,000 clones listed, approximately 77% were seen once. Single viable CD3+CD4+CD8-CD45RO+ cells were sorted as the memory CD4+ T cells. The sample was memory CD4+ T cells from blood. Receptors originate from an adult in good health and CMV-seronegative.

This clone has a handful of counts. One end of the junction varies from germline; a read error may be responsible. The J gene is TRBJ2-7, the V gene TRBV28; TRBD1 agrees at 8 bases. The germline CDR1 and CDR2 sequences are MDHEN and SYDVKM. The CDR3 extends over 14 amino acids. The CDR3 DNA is TGTGCCAGCAGGGACAGGGCCTCTTTTATTCCGCCGGAATTC. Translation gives CASRDRASFIPPEF.

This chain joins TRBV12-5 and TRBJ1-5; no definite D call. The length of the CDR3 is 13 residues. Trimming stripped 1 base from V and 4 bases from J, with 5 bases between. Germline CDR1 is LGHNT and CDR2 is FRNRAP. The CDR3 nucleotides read TGTGCTAGTGGTTTGGGTCTAAATCAGCCCCAGCATTTT. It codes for CASGLGLNQPQHF.

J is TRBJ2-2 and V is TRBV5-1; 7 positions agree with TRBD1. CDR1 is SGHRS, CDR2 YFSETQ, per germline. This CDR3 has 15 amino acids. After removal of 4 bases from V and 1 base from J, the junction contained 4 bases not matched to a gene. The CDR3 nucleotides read TGCGCCAGCAGCACGAGACAGGGGAACACCGGGGAGCTGTTTTTT. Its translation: CASSTRQGNTGELFF.

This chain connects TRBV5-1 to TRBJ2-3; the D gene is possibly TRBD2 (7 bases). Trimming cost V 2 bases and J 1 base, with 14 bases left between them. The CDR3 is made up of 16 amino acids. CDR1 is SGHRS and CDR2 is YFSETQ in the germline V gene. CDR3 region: CASSLTGREGTDTQYF. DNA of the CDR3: TGCGCCAGCAGCTTAACAGGGAGGGAAGGCACAGATACGCAGTATTTT.

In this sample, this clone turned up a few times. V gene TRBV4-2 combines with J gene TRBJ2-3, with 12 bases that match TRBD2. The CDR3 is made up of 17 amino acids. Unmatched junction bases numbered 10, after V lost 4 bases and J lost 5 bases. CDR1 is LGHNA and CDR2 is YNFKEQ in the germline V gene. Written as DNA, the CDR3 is TGTGCCAGCAGCCGCGCCTCTAGCGGGGGGGCGGGAGATACGCAGTATTTT. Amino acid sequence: CASSRASSGGAGDTQYF.

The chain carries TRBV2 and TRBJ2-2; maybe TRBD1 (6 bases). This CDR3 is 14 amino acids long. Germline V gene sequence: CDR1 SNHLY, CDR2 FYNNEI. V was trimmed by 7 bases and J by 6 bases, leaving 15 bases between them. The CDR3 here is CASTSGALPGELFF. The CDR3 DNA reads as TGTGCCAGCACCTCAGGGGCTCTACCCGGGGAGCTGTTTTTT. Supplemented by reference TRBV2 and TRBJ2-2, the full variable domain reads EPEVTQTPSHQVTQMGQEVILRCVPISNHLYFYWYRQILGQKVEFLVSFYNNEISEKSEIFDDQFSVERPDGSNFTLKIRSTKLEDSAMYFCASTSGALPGELFFGEGSRLTVL.

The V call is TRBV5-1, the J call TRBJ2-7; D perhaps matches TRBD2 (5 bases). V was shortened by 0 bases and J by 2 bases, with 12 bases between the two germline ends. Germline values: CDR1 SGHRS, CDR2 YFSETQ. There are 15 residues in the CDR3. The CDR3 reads CASSLAGADTYEQYF. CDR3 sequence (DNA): TGCGCCAGCAGCTTGGCCGGAGCGGATACCTACGAGCAGTACTTC.

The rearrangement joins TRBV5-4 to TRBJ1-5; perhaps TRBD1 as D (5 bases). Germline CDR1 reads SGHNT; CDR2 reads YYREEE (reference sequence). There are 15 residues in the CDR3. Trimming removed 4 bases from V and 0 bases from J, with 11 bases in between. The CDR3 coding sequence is TGTGCCAGCAGCGCAGGGATAGATAGCAATCAGCCCCAGCATTTT. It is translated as CASSAGIDSNQPQHF.

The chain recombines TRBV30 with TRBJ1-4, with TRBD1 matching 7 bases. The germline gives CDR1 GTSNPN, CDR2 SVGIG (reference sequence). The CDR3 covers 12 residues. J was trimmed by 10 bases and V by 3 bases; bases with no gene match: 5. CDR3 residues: CAWRTNRGKLFF. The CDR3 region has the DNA TGTGCCTGGAGGACCAACAGGGGAAAACTGTTTTTT.

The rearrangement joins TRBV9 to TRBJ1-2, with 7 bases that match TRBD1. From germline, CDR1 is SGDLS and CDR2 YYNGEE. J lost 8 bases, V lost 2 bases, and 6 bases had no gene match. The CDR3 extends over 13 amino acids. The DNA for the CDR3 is TGTGCCAGCAGCGTGACAGGGATGGGCGGCTACACCTTC. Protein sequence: CASSVTGMGGYTF.

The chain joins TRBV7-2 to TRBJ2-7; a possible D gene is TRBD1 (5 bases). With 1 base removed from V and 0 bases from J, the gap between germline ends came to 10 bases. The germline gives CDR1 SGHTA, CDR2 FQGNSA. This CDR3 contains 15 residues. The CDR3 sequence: CASSLGGSRSYEQYF. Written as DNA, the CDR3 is TGTGCCAGCAGCTTAGGGGGCAGCCGCTCCTACGAGCAGTACTTC.

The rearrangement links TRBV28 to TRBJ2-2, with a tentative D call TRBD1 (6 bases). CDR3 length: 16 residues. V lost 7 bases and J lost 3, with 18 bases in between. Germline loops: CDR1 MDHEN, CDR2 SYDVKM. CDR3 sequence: CASISGGGQYTGELFF. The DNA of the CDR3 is TGTGCCAGCATCTCAGGAGGCGGACAGTACACCGGGGAGCTGTTTTTT.

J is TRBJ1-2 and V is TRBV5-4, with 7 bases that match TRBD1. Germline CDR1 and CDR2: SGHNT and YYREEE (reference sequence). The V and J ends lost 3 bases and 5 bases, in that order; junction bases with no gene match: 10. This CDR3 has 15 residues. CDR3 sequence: CASSSPIGTAYGYTF. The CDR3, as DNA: TGTGCCAGCAGCTCCCCCATTGGGACAGCATATGGCTACACCTTC.

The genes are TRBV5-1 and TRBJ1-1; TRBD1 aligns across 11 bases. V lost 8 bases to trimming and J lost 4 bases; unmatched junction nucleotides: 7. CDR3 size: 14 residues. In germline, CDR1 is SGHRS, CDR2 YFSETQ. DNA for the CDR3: TGCGCCAGTGGGACAGGGGGATTATCCACTGAAGCTTTCTTT. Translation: CASGTGGLSTEAFF. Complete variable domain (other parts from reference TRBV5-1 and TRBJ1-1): KAGVTQTPRYLIKTRGQQVTLSCSPISGHRSVSWYQQTPGQGLQFLFEYFSETQRNKGNFPGRFSGRQFSNSRSEMNVSTLELGDSALYLCASGTGGLSTEAFFGQGTRLTVV.

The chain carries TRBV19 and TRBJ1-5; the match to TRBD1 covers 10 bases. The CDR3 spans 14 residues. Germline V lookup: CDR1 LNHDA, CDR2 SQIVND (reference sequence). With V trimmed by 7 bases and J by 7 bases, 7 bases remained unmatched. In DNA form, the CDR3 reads TGTGCCAGTACCCGGGACAGGGGAGAGCAGCCCCAGCATTTT. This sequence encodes CASTRDRGEQPQHF.

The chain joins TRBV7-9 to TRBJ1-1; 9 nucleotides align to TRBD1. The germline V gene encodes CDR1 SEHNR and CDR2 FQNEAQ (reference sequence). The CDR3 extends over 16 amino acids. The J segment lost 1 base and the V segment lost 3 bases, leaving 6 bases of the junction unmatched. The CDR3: CASSFTKGQGNTEAFF. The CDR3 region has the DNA TGTGCCAGCAGCTTTACGAAGGGACAGGGGAACACTGAAGCTTTCTTT.

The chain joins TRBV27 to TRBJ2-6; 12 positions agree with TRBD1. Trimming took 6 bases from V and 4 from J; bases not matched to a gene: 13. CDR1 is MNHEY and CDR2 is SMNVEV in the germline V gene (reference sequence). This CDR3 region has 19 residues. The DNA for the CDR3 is TGTGCCAGCAGGCCCGGGACAGGGGGCGCAGGAGCGGGGGCCAACGTCCTGACTTTC. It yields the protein CASRPGTGGAGAGANVLTF.

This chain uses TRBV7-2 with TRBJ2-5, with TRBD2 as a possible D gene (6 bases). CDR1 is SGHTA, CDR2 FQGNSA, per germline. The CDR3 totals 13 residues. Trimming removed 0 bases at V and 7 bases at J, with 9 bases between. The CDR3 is CASSLAGGGTQYF. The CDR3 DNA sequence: TGTGCCAGCAGCTTAGCGGGGGGTGGGACCCAGTACTTC.

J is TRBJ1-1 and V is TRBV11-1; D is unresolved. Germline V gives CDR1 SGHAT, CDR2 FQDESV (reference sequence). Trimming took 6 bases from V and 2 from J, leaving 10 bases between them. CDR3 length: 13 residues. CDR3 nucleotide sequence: TGTGCCAGCAGTCCCCCCCCCAACACTGAAGCTTTCTTT. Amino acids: CASSPPPNTEAFF.

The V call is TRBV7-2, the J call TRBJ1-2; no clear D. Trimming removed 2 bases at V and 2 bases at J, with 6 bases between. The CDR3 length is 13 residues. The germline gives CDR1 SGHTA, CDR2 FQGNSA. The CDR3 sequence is CASSLPQNYGYTF. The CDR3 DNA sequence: TGTGCCAGCAGCTTACCGCAGAACTATGGCTACACCTTC.

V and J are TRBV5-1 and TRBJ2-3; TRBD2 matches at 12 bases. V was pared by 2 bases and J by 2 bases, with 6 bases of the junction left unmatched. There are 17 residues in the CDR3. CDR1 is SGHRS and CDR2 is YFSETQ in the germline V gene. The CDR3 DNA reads TGCGCCAGCAGCTTTATGTCTAGCGGGGGGGTCACAGATACGCAGTATTTT. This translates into CASSFMSSGGVTDTQYF.

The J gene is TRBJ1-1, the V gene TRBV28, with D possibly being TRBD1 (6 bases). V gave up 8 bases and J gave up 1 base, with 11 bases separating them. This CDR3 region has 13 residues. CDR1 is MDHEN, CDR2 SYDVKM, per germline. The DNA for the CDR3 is TGTGCCAGCGGTGGGGGCGCGAACACTGAAGCTTTCTTT. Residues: CASGGGANTEAFF.

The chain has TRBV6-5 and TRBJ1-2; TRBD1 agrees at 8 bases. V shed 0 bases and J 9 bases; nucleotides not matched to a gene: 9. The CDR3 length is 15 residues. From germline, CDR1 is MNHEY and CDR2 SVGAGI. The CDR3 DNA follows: TGTGCCAGCAGTTACTCGACAGGGGTTTCGGGGAGCTACACCTTC. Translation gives CASSYSTGVSGSYTF.

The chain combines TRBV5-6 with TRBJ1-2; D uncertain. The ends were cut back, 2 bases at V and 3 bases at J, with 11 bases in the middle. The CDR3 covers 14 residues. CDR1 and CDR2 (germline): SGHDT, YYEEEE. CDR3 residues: CASSFKEVDYGYTF. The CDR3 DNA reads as TGTGCCAGCAGCTTTAAAGAGGTGGACTATGGCTACACCTTC.

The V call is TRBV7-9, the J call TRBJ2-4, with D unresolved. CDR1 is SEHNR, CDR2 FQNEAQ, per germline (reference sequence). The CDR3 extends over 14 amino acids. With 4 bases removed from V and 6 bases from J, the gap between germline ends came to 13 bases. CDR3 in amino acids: CASSYDLGINIQYF. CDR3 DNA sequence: TGTGCCAGCAGCTACGACTTGGGGATAAACATTCAGTACTTC.

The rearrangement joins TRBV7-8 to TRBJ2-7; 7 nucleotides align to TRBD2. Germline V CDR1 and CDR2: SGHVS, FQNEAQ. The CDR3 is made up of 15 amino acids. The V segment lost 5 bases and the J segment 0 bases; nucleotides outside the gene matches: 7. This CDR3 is CASSPSGLSSYEQYF. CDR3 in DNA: TGTGCCAGCAGCCCTAGCGGCTTGAGCTCCTACGAGCAGTACTTC.